These 10 T cell receptor beta chains originate from one sample sequenced in a study of blood T cell repertoires in COVID-19. Some clones are missing from TCRdb's copy, which holds only in-frame ones; the method was immunoSEQ multiplex PCR. The sample holds more than 45,000 clones, about 90% seen once. Sequencing was done on a sample of peripheral blood. The receptor set was obtained from a human donor with active COVID-19. The donor label of this sample is uncertain.

V usage is TRBV5-6 and J usage is TRBJ2-3, with a tentative D call TRBD2 (5 bases). V lost 6 bases to trimming and J lost 5 bases, with 19 bases between them. The germline CDR1 and CDR2 sequences are SGHDT and YYEEEE. This CDR3 is 15 amino acids long. CDR3 DNA sequence: TGTGCCAGCACCCTGGGAGCCCTGAGGGTAGATACGCAGTATTTT. Its protein is CASTLGALRVDTQYF. Based on the CDR3 plus reference TRBV5-6 and TRBJ2-3, the full variable domain is DAGVTQSPTHLIKTRGQQVTLRCSPKSGHDTVSWYQQALGQGPQFIFQYYEEEERQRGNFPDRFSGHQFPNYSSELNVNALLLGDSALYLCASTLGALRVDTQYFGPGTRLTVL.

The chain uses TRBV19 and TRBJ2-3, with TRBD1 matching over 7 bases. The CDR3 contains 15 residues. Germline CDR1 reads LNHDA; CDR2 reads SQIVND (reference sequence). V was pared by 5 bases and J by 2 bases, with 7 bases of the junction left unmatched. This CDR3 is CASSVPGQITDTQYF. CDR3 bases: TGTGCCAGTAGTGTCCCGGGACAGATCACAGATACGCAGTATTTT. The variable domain in full, completed from reference TRBV19 and TRBJ2-3, reads DGGITQSPKYLFRKEGQNVTLSCEQNLNHDAMYWYRQDPGQGLRLIYYSQIVNDFQKGDIAEGYSVSREKKESFPLTVTSAQKNPTAFYLCASSVPGQITDTQYFGPGTRLTVL.

This chain connects TRBV19 to TRBJ2-3, with TRBD2 matching 9 bases. Germline CDR1 LNHDA, CDR2 SQIVND (reference sequence). This CDR3 spans 19 amino acids. The V and J ends lost 3 bases and 4 bases, in that order; junction bases with no gene match: 17. The chain's CDR3 is CASSMIFVSAGGPADTQYF. CDR3 coding DNA: TGTGCCAGTAGTATGATTTTCGTTTCGGCGGGGGGGCCTGCAGATACGCAGTATTTT.

This clone was found a few times. The genes are TRBV11-3 and TRBJ2-3, with 11 bases aligning to TRBD2. Trimming took 5 bases from V and 4 from J; bases not matched to a gene: 8. Germline CDR1 and CDR2: SGHNT and YENEEA. There are 16 residues in the CDR3. The CDR3 sequence is CASSKRLAGSSDTQYF. CDR3 DNA sequence: TGTGCCAGCAGCAAAAGACTAGCGGGGTCGTCAGATACGCAGTATTTT.

The chain links TRBV7-9 to TRBJ1-2; tentative D call: TRBD1 (6 bases). The length of the CDR3 is 13 residues. Trimming cost V 7 bases and J 8 bases, with 17 bases left between them. In germline, CDR1 is SEHNR, CDR2 FQNEAQ (reference sequence). CDR3 protein: CASTLDRRGGYTF. The DNA for the CDR3 is TGTGCCAGCACCCTAGACAGGAGAGGCGGCTACACCTTC.

There are a few counts of this clone. The chain uses TRBV7-2 and TRBJ1-5; the D is unclear. This CDR3 comprises 13 residues. Germline V lookup: CDR1 SGHTA, CDR2 FQGNSA. The germline V and J ends were trimmed by 5 bases and 4 bases, with 9 bases remaining between them. The CDR3 bases are TGTGCCAGCAGCCCCAGTCCTAATCAGCCCCAGCATTTT. It specifies CASSPSPNQPQHF.

This sequence joins TRBV5-5 and TRBJ2-3; 9 bases are a match to TRBD1. The length of the CDR3 is 15 residues. V shed 3 bases, J shed 3 bases, and the junction held 5 bases outside the gene matches. Germline V CDR1 and CDR2: SGHKS, YYEKEE (reference sequence). DNA of the CDR3: TGTGCCAGCAGCTCCGGGACAGGGTTTACAGATACGCAGTATTTT. This encodes CASSSGTGFTDTQYF.

The chain uses TRBV7-2 and TRBJ1-4, with D tentatively TRBD1 (6 bases). The CDR3 totals 15 residues. The V end was cut by 4 bases, the J end by 3 bases, with 12 bases between. Germline V gives CDR1 SGHTA, CDR2 FQGNSA. This chain's CDR3 is CASSSQQGANEKLFF. CDR3 DNA sequence: TGTGCCAGCAGCTCACAACAGGGAGCTAATGAAAAACTGTTTTTT.

The genes are TRBV11-2 and TRBJ2-2, with 11 bases fitting TRBD2. CDR3 length: 15 amino acids. Trimming cost V 3 bases and J 6 bases; bases outside gene matches: 3. Germline V CDR1 and CDR2: SGHAT, FQNNGV. CDR3: CASSFLAGGPGELFF. CDR3 coding DNA: TGTGCCAGCAGCTTCTTAGCGGGGGGGCCCGGGGAGCTGTTTTTT.

V usage is TRBV29-1 and J usage is TRBJ1-2; D gene unclear. The CDR3 runs 11 residues. Germline CDR1 and CDR2: SQVTM and ANQGSEA. Trimming removed 6 bases from V and 6 bases from J, with 11 bases in between. The CDR3: CSVGGRDGYTF. The CDR3 coding sequence is TGCAGCGTCGGAGGGCGGGATGGCTACACCTTC.